Listed below are T cell receptor delta chains from one sample, sequenced in a study of gamma-delta T cells after stem cell transplantation. TCRdb re-called the RT-PCR reads via CATT. The profile covers more than 1,100 delta-chain clones, with about 25% appearing a single time and just under 35% taken by the ten largest. Specimen: gamma-delta T cells. These receptors came from a human donor. It is not recorded whose cells these are; they may come from a transplant donor. The CDR3 runs from the conserved cysteine through the conserved F or W.

j_call v_call cdr3_aa
TRDJ1 TRDV1 CALGGNGGLHPSDKLIF
TRDJ1 TRDV2 CACDYLLGDNIDKLIF
TRDJ1 TRDV1 CALTRRRGGITDKLIF
TRDJ1 TRDV1 CALGELRSGDTVGYTDKLIF
TRDJ2 TRDV2 CACDHVTLGDRRTAQLFF
TRDJ1 TRDV2 CACDAVLTGGQLGADKLIF
TRDJ1 TRDV1 CALGERDPFPLIPWETDKLIF
TRDJ1 TRDV3 CAFLPTNWGSNYTDKLIF
TRDJ1 TRDV2 CACDTVGSGGSTDKLIF
TRDJ1 TRDV2 CACDTLTRGGDTGTDKLIF
TRDJ1 TRDV2 CACDTVPHAADKLIF
TRDJ1 TRDV2 CACDEWGIVEDKLIF
TRDJ1 TRDV1 CALGERQTLFGGFSSSDKLIF